This T cell receptor beta chain was retrieved from a study of blood T cells in healthy people across ages. This clonotype appeared many times. Primed by a sample-barcoded 5' primer and a J-beta primer mix, a second PCR proceeded for roughly 7 to 12 cycles. Each sample yielded at least 3 million CDR3-containing paired-end reads. TCRdb re-derived calls from the 5' RACE reads in MiXCR, one entry per CDR3 protein. The table has around 900,000 distinct CDR3 sequences, more than 25% seen once. The germline V gene encodes CDR1 SGHTA and CDR2 FQGNSA. The CDR3 is made up of 15 amino acids. Losses at the gene ends were 1 base for V and 7 bases for J; bases not matched to a gene: 3.

Sample: blood. The TCR was taken from an elderly woman in good health. This rearrangement joins TRBV7-2 to TRBJ2-4; 11 nucleotides line up with TRBD2. The CDR3 DNA follows: TGTGCCAGCAGCTTAGAGGCTAGCGGGGGGAACATTCAGTACTTC. As protein: CASSLEASGGNIQYF.